These 9 T cell receptor beta chains originate from one sample sequenced in a study of T cells in Graves' hyperthyroidism and ophthalmopathy. RNA transcripts served as the template for amplifying TCR beta CDR3 regions. Carried out on the TCR CDR3, a first-round RT-PCR used the HTBI primer set. TCRdb ran MiXCR on the multiplex PCR reads and lists one entry per CDR3 protein. The sample includes hundreds of thousands of distinct CDR3 sequences, approximately 16% of them seen just once. Sequences were obtained from blood. These receptors were taken from a woman between 18 and 30 years old with Graves' hyperthyroidism.

The CDR3: CSAAGQGAFTSHYEQYF. The CDR3 coding sequence is TGCAGTGCTGCCGGACAGGGGGCCTTCACTTCCCACTACGAGCAGTACTTC. This rearrangement joins TRBV20-1 to TRBJ2-7; TRBD1 agrees at 11 bases. Trimming removed 5 bases from V and 3 bases from J; junction bases left unmatched: 15. Germline V gene lookup returns CDR1 DFQATT and CDR2 SNEGSKA (reference sequence). The CDR3 spans 17 residues.

The table lists this clonotype with many counts. V is TRBV28 and J is TRBJ2-1; D assignment may be TRBD1 or TRBD2 (6 bases each). The germline V gene has CDR1 MDHEN and CDR2 SYDVKM. This CDR3 region has 18 residues. Trimming took off 5 bases at V and 4 bases at J, with 24 bases between the two ends. DNA of the CDR3: TGTGCCAGCAGTACCCCTAGGGGGGAGAGAAGAGTTTACAATGAGCAGTTCTTC. Translated: CASSTPRGERRVYNEQFF.

The gene calls are TRBV7-2 and TRBJ2-5; 7 positions agree with TRBD2. Germline V gives CDR1 SGHTA, CDR2 FQGNSA. With 2 bases clipped from V and 4 bases from J, the junction kept 7 bases outside the gene matches. The CDR3 has 15 residues. CDR3 region: CASSLLLASGETQYF. CDR3 nucleotide sequence: TGTGCCAGCAGCTTATTACTAGCGAGCGGAGAGACCCAGTACTTC.

This clonotype occurred a few times. The rearrangement links TRBV11-3 to TRBJ2-7; tentative D call: TRBD1 (5 bases). The germline V gene encodes CDR1 SGHNT and CDR2 YENEEA. This CDR3 is built from 13 residues. Trimming cost V 5 bases and J 4 bases, with 12 bases left between them. CDR3 residues: CASSQDTDYEQYF. CDR3 sequence (DNA): TGTGCCAGCAGCCAGGACACGGATTACGAGCAGTACTTC.

The chain joins TRBV12-3 or TRBV12-4 to TRBJ2-5; the D gene is possibly TRBD1 (6 bases). V lost 6 bases to trimming and J lost 7 bases, with 15 bases between them. This CDR3 has 13 residues. The CDR3 spells CASSSQGTATQYF. The CDR3 DNA reads TGTGCCAGCAGCTCACAGGGAACGGCGACCCAGTACTTC.

This clonotype appeared many times. The V call is TRBV10-3, the J call TRBJ1-1, with D possibly TRBD1 on 5 matching bases. The CDR3 runs to 13 residues. Deletions cut 7 bases from V and 1 base from J, with 10 bases between. Germline assignment: CDR1 ENHRY and CDR2 SYGVKD. The CDR3 sequence is CAITGTGNTEAFF. CDR3 coding DNA: TGTGCCATCACTGGGACGGGGAACACTGAAGCTTTCTTT.

This clonotype was counted only a few times. Here the CDR3 reads CASSFRDTRTGELFF. In nucleotides, the CDR3 is TGTGCCAGCAGTTTTCGGGACACCCGCACCGGGGAGCTGTTTTTT. The chain uses TRBV12-3 or TRBV12-4 and TRBJ2-2; D may be TRBD1 (6 bases). The CDR3 is made up of 15 amino acids. Trimming pared 3 bases from V and 4 bases from J, leaving 12 bases between.

This clonotype was recorded a few times. The chain combines TRBV20-1 with TRBJ2-3, with D unclear. V shed 5 bases and J shed 2 bases, with 2 bases lying between them. The CDR3 contains 10 residues. Germline V gene lookup returns CDR1 DFQATT and CDR2 SNEGSKA (reference sequence). CDR3 sequence (DNA): TGCAGTGCTTACACAGATACGCAGTATTTT. Protein sequence: CSAYTDTQYF.

This clonotype was observed at least ten times. The rearrangement uses TRBV28 and TRBJ2-7; 9 bases line up with TRBD1. This CDR3 has 12 residues. After removal of 10 bases from V and 5 bases from J, the junction contained 6 bases not matched to a gene. Germline values: CDR1 MDHEN, CDR2 SYDVKM. The CDR3 sequence: CATGDRDNEQYF. As DNA, the CDR3 is TGTGCCACCGGGGACAGGGACAACGAGCAGTACTTC.